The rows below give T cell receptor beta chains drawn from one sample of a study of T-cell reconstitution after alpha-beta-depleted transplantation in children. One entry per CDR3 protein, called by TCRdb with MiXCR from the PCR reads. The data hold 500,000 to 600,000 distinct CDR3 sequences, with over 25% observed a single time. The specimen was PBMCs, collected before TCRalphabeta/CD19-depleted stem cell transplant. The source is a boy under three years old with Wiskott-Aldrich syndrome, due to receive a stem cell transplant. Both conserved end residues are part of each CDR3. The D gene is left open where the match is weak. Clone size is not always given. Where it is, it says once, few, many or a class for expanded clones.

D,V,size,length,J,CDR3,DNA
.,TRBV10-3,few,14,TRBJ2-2,CAISGGLNTGELFF,TGTGCCATCAGCGGGGGGCTTAACACCGGGGAGCTGTTTTTT
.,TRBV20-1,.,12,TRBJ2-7,CSASGSGYEQYF,TGCAGTGCTAGCGGGAGCGGCTACGAGCAGTACTTC
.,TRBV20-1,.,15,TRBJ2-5,CSAPTPGAGQETQYF,TGCAGTGCTCCCACACCGGGGGCAGGGCAAGAGACCCAGTACTTC
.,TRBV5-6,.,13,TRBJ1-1,CASSLAWVTEAFF,TGTGCCAGCAGCTTGGCCTGGGTGACTGAAGCTTTCTTT
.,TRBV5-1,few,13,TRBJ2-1,CASSLLLENEQFF,TGCGCCAGCAGCTTACTCCTAGAAAATGAGCAGTTCTTC
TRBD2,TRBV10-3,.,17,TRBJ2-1,CAISELWGTSLGYEQFF,TGTGCCATCAGTGAGTTGTGGGGGACTAGCTTAGGATATGAGCAGTTCTTC
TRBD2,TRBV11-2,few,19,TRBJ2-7,CASSFSHGQAGGLAYEQYF,TGTGCCAGCAGCTTTTCCCATGGACAGGCGGGAGGGCTTGCCTACGAGCAGTACTTC
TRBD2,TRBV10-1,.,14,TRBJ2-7,CASSDSGSYYEQYF,TGCGCCAGCAGTGATAGCGGGAGTTACTACGAGCAGTACTTC
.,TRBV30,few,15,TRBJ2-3,CAWRGGWRNTDTQYF,TGTGCCTGGAGGGGAGGTTGGAGAAACACAGATACGCAGTATTTT
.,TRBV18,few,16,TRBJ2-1,CASSPPRGSSYNEQFF,TGTGCCAGCTCACCACCACGCGGGTCCTCCTACAATGAGCAGTTCTTC
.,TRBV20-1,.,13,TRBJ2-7,CSAKGDGSYEQYF,TGCAGTGCTAAGGGCGACGGGTCCTACGAGCAGTACTTC
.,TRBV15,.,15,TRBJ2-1,CATSRDSFSYNEQFF,TGTGCCACCAGCAGGGACAGCTTCTCCTACAATGAGCAGTTCTTC
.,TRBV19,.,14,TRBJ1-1,CASTHVIGGPEAFF,TGTGCCAGTACCCATGTGATCGGGGGCCCTGAAGCTTTCTTT
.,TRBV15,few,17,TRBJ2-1,CATSRTNSRHSYNEQFF,TGTGCCACCAGCAGAACCAATTCTCGGCACAGTTACAATGAGCAGTTCTTC
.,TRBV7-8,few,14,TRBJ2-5,CASSLKNVQETQYF,TGTGCCAGCAGCTTAAAGAACGTCCAAGAGACCCAGTACTTC
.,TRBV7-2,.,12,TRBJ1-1,CASRARGPEAFF,TGTGCCAGCAGGGCGCGGGGACCCGAAGCTTTCTTT
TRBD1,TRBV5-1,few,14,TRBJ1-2,CASSMSGGNYGYTF,TGCGCCAGCAGCATGTCAGGGGGGAACTATGGCTACACCTTC
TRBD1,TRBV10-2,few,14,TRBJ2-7,CASSESWDSYEQYF,TGCGCCAGCAGTGAGTCGTGGGACAGCTACGAGCAGTACTTC
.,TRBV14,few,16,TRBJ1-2,CASSQKWQGGHYGYTF,TGTGCCAGCAGCCAAAAGTGGCAGGGAGGACACTATGGCTACACCTTC
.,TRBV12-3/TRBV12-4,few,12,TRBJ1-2,CASGSLSYGYTF,TGTGCCAGTGGGTCCTTATCCTATGGCTACACCTTC
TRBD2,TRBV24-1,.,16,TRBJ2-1,CATSDFGLAGTNEQFF,TGTGCCACCAGTGATTTTGGACTAGCGGGAACCAATGAGCAGTTCTTC
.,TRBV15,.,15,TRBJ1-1,CATSRPGRAVTEAFF,TGTGCCACCAGCAGGCCGGGACGAGCGGTAACTGAAGCTTTCTTT
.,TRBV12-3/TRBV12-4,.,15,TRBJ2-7,CASSLASGTLYEQYF,TGTGCCAGCAGTTTAGCGTCAGGGACCCTCTACGAGCAGTACTTC